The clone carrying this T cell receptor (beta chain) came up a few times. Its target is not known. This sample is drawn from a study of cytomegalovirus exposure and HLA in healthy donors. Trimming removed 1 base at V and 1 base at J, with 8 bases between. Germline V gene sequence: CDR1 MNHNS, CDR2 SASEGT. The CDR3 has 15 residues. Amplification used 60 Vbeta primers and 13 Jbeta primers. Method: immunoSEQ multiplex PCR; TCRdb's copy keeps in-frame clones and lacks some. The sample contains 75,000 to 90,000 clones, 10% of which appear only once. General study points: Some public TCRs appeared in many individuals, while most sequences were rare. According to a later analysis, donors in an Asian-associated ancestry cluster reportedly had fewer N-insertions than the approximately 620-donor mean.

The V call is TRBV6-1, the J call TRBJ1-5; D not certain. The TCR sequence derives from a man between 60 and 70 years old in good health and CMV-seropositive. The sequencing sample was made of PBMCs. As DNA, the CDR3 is TGTGCCAGCAGTGAAGGGTCTATAAGCAATCAGCCCCAGCATTTT. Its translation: CASSEGSISNQPQHF.